This entry lists 17 T cell receptor beta chains sequenced from one sample in a study of CD8+ T cells in alopecia areata. The treatment is: oral pan-JAK inhibitor, 5-10 mg twice daily. Reverse transcribed after extraction, RNA yielded cDNA as the sequencing template. Measured with immunoSEQ multiplex PCR; TCRdb has only the in-frame clones, and not every one. The table shows roughly 220,000 clones, with approximately 65% occurring only once. The specimen was CD4+ T cells sorted from blood, collected at week 44, from a patient treated with tofacitinib. These receptors all come from a human donor with alopecia areata.

The chain has TRBV29-1 and TRBJ2-3, with 7 bases lining up with TRBD1. The CDR3 loop spans 12 amino acids. From germline, CDR1 is SQVTM and CDR2 ANQGSEA. Unmatched junction bases numbered 7, after V lost 7 bases and J lost 6 bases. The CDR3 coding sequence is TGCAGCGGGGGGCAACAGGGGGATACGCAGTATTTT. Protein sequence: CSGGQQGDTQYF.

This clone was detected a few times. The J gene is TRBJ1-2, the V gene TRBV6-1; no firm D call. V lost 8 bases and J lost 7, with 11 bases in between. CDR1 MNHNS and CDR2 SASEGT come from the germline V gene. The CDR3 consists of 11 residues. The CDR3 sequence: CASHSLGGYTF. CDR3 DNA: TGTGCCAGCCACAGCCTAGGTGGCTACACCTTC.

This clone was observed a handful of times. The chain has TRBV7-2 and TRBJ1-5; no clear D gene. The ends were cut back, 3 bases at V and 2 bases at J, with 8 bases in the middle. The CDR3 sequence is 14 residues long. Germline V gene sequence: CDR1 SGHTA, CDR2 FQGNSA. CDR3 nucleotides: TGTGCCAGCAGCTTTATCCACGGCAATCAGCCCCAGCATTTT. Translation gives CASSFIHGNQPQHF.

This sequence joins TRBV6-5 and TRBJ1-2; D possibly corresponds to TRBD1 (5 bases). Germline CDR1 and CDR2: MNHEY and SVGAGI. This CDR3 is 12 amino acids long. V was pared by 8 bases and J by 6 bases, with 13 bases between. The CDR3 bases are TGTGCCAGCCATGATTTGACAGATGGCTACACCTTC. Translated, it gives CASHDLTDGYTF.

This chain joins TRBV29-1 and TRBJ2-3; D remains ambiguous. Germline-derived CDR1 and CDR2 are SQVTM and ANQGSEA. V gave up 7 bases and J gave up 4 bases, with 9 bases separating them. The CDR3 runs 11 residues. The CDR3 DNA reads TGCAGCGAGAGCGTCGCAGATACGCAGTATTTT. Amino acid sequence: CSESVADTQYF.

This chain joins TRBV27 and TRBJ1-4, with D perhaps TRBD1 (5 bases). The V gene lost 0 bases and the J gene lost 6 bases, with 14 bases spanning the gap. The CDR3 length is 16 residues. CDR1 is MNHEY and CDR2 is SMNVEV in the germline V gene (reference sequence). CDR3 sequence reads: CASSLSSGVGDEKLFF. The CDR3 bases are TGTGCCAGCAGTTTATCATCGGGAGTGGGGGATGAAAAACTGTTTTTT.

V is TRBV29-1 and J is TRBJ1-1; D not certain. Germline CDR1 SQVTM, CDR2 ANQGSEA. This CDR3 contains 13 residues. V was cut by 5 bases and J by 0 bases, with 10 bases left in between. Here the CDR3 DNA reads TGCAGCGTTTCTGGACGGATGAACACTGAAGCTTTCTTT. It translates to CSVSGRMNTEAFF.

This chain links TRBV19 with TRBJ2-1, with TRBD2 matching over 7 bases. V was clipped by 4 bases and J by 0 bases; unmatched bases: 9. The V gene's germline CDR1 is LNHDA and CDR2 SQIVND (reference sequence). The CDR3 length is 17 residues. CDR3 sequence (DNA): TGTGCCAGTAGTAAGGGAGGGCCAGGGAGCTCCTACAATGAGCAGTTCTTC. This encodes CASSKGGPGSSYNEQFF.

This clone was seen a few times. This chain links TRBV7-8 with TRBJ2-6; 8 bases line up with TRBD2. This CDR3 has 18 amino acids. The V gene end was trimmed by 2 bases and the J gene end by 0 bases; junction bases not matched to a gene: 6. Germline V gene data show CDR1 as SGHVS and CDR2 as FQNEAQ. CDR3 sequence (DNA): TGTGCCAGCAGCTTAATTGGCGGGGGGAGCTCTGGGGCCAACGTCCTGACTTTC. Amino acids: CASSLIGGGSSGANVLTF.

V is TRBV25-1 and J is TRBJ2-7, with D perhaps matching TRBD2 (5 bases). Deletions cut 6 bases from V and 7 bases from J, with 16 bases between. Germline assignment: CDR1 MGHDK and CDR2 SYGVNS. This CDR3 contains 13 residues. CDR3 sequence (DNA): TGTGCCAGCAGCAACCTCGGGCCGGGGGAGCAGTACTTC. Translation: CASSNLGPGEQYF.

This clone has a handful of counts. The rearrangement joins TRBV6-5 to TRBJ1-6, with unresolved D. CDR1 and CDR2 from the germline V gene are MNHEY and SVGAGI. V was clipped by 0 bases and J by 3 bases, with 0 bases between them. CDR3 length equals 13 residues. The CDR3 reads CASSYSYNSPLHF. The CDR3 region has the DNA TGTGCCAGCAGTTACTCCTATAATTCACCCCTCCACTTT.

The chain employs TRBV7-2 and TRBJ2-7; TRBD1 matches at 9 bases. The V segment lost 3 bases and the J segment 7 bases; nucleotides outside the gene matches: 10. CDR1 and CDR2 (germline): SGHTA, FQGNSA. The CDR3 has 15 amino acids. Here the CDR3 reads CASSFGDRDSGEQYF. CDR3 DNA: TGTGCCAGCAGCTTCGGGGACAGGGACAGTGGGGAGCAGTACTTC.

The chain joins TRBV9 to TRBJ1-6, with D hard to call. The CDR3 has 15 amino acids. V was shortened by 0 bases and J by 0 bases, with 4 bases between the two germline ends. Looked up from germline, CDR1 is SGDLS and CDR2 is YYNGEE. As DNA, the CDR3 is TGTGCCAGCAGCGTAGACAGCTCCTATAATTCACCCCTCCACTTT. This sequence encodes CASSVDSSYNSPLHF.

This clone has a handful of counts. The rearrangement joins TRBV19 to TRBJ1-2, with a weak D call TRBD1 (5 bases). This CDR3 region has 13 residues. The V and J ends lost 0 bases and 7 bases respectively, with 9 bases between them. Germline CDR1 is LNHDA and CDR2 is SQIVND (reference sequence). CDR3 DNA sequence: TGTGCCAGTAGTATAGAGACAGTCCGTGGCTACACCTTC. This encodes CASSIETVRGYTF.

The chain joins TRBV5-4 to TRBJ2-7; 13 bases line up with TRBD2. The CDR3 spans 15 residues. Germline V gives CDR1 SGHNT, CDR2 YYREEE (reference sequence). After removal of 5 bases from V and 7 bases from J, the junction contained 9 bases not matched to a gene. The DNA for the CDR3 is TGTGCCAGCAGTCCTACTAGCGGGGGGGCGGGAGAGCAGTACTTC. The encoded protein is CASSPTSGGAGEQYF. The full variable domain, rest sourced from reference TRBV5-4 and TRBJ2-7, is ETGVTQSPTHLIKTRGQQVTLRCSSQSGHNTVSWYQQALGQGPQFIFQYYREEENGRGNFPPRFSGLQFPNYSSELNVNALELDDSALYLCASSPTSGGAGEQYFGPGTRLTVT.

V is TRBV6-5 and J is TRBJ2-1, with 9 nucleotides matching TRBD2. The CDR3 sequence is 16 residues long. V gave up 4 bases and J gave up 8 bases; unmatched junction bases: 12. Germline V CDR1 and CDR2: MNHEY, SVGAGI. CDR3 sequence reads: CASSSLAGASGHEQFF. CDR3 nucleotides: TGTGCCAGCAGTTCGTTAGCGGGGGCCTCGGGGCATGAGCAGTTCTTC.

The chain recombines TRBV7-9 with TRBJ1-1; D gene uncertain. Trimming shortened V by 5 bases and J by 4 bases, and 17 bases separated the two germline ends. Germline-derived CDR1 and CDR2 are SEHNR and FQNEAQ (reference sequence). The CDR3 consists of 15 residues. CDR3 sequence (DNA): TGTGCCAGCAGCCCACTTACACACATGGGCACTGAAGCTTTCTTT. Translated: CASSPLTHMGTEAFF.